This T cell receptor beta chain was profiled in a study of shared clonotypes between healthy human individuals. The study's findings and limits: For naive CD4 cells, 4% to 5% of clonotypes were shared across a few donors. Generally, naive subsets (rather than memory subsets) showed larger estimated richness.

For sorted subsets, about 190 ng DNA per replicate equaled tens of thousands of T cell genomes. Repertoires were generated with immunoSEQ multiplex PCR, while TCRdb's copy carries only in-frame clones and drops some. The repertoire has about 2.4 million clones, roughly 93% of them found once; the top ten carry approximately 0.36%. Points on this clone: Its antigen is unidentified.

The CDR3 totals 17 residues. Germline V gene lookup returns CDR1 MNHEY and CDR2 SMNVEV (reference sequence). V dropped 5 bases and J dropped 2; count of bases not matched to a gene: 12. Sequenced sample: naive CD4+ T cells from PBMCs. Indicated subset: CD45RA+ positively selected. The sequence was obtained from a man between 18 and 29 years old in good health. Some clones in this sample may be carry-over from other donors' samples. The chain couples TRBV27 to TRBJ2-4; 7 nucleotides line up with TRBD1. This CDR3 reads CASSPLPNRGTKNIQYF. CDR3 in DNA: TGTGCCAGCAGTCCCCTGCCCAACAGGGGAACCAAAAACATTCAGTACTTC.